This is a list of T cell receptor beta chains from one sample in a study of shared clonotypes between healthy human individuals. Repertoires were generated with immunoSEQ multiplex PCR, while TCRdb's copy carries only in-frame clones and drops some. The sample carries about 650,000 clones, nearly 97% recorded once. Sequenced: naive CD8+ T cells sorted from blood. Every receptor here comes from a woman in her 30s in good health. Each CDR3 is given with its conserved first and last residue.

TRBJ2-1 | 14 | TRBV6-1 | CASRARGRWGEQFF
TRBJ2-3 | 18 | TRBV5-1 | CASSLEGGQRAFTDTQYF
TRBJ1-2 | 14 | TRBV11-1 | CASSLQGANYGYTF
TRBJ2-7 | 12 | TRBV11-2 | CASSFSSYEQYF
TRBJ2-3 | 16 | TRBV13 | CASSPLQGSSTDTQYF
TRBJ2-7 | 12 | TRBV9 | CASSGTGDEQYF
TRBJ1-5 | 15 | TRBV28 | CASSLSRFGNQPQHF
TRBJ1-2 | 15 | TRBV27 | CATTRTGETNYGYTF
TRBJ2-1 | 18 | TRBV4-1 | CASSQYGTGLSSYNEQFF
. | 14 | TRBV28 | CASSFNGNSYEQYF
TRBJ2-6 | 13 | TRBV29-1 | CSVVGTGANVLTF
TRBJ2-1 | 17 | TRBV10-2 | CASRGLAGTSSYNEQFF
TRBJ2-3 | 17 | TRBV7-9 | CASGPGTSGPSTDTQYF
TRBJ1-4 | 15 | TRBV7-9 | CASSLVGGQNEKLFF
TRBJ1-4 | 13 | TRBV6-6 | CASKTATNEKLFF
TRBJ1-3 | 15 | TRBV9 | CASSVWRDGGNTIYF
TRBJ1-2 | 14 | TRBV10-1 | CASSHSGVGDGYTF
TRBJ1-1 | 16 | TRBV7-9 | CASSAPRDQGGTEAFF
TRBJ2-5 | 11 | TRBV10-3 | CAIMDQETQYF
TRBJ1-4 | 16 | TRBV9 | CASSVGDRGPNEKLFF
TRBJ1-1 | 13 | TRBV9 | CASSAGTGTEAFF
TRBJ2-5 | 18 | TRBV27 | CASSSIYRDRGGGETQYF
TRBJ1-1 | 13 | TRBV5-4 | CASTGVVNTEAFF
TRBJ1-5 | 14 | TRBV7-6 | CASSLGQGDQPQHF
TRBJ2-5 | 19 | TRBV7-9 | CASSSLLHGQGRLGETQYF